This TCR beta chain was sequenced in a study of blood T cell repertoires in COVID-19. Across the whole study: Samples of COVID-19 (acute and convalescent) were obtained from the United States, Italy and Spain. Nucleic acid was either cDNA or gDNA, and it came from T cells, B-cell-depleted T cells, or PBMCs.

As originally analysed: Quantification of nucleated cells was approximated via reference gene primer amplification. Produced via immunoSEQ multiplex PCR; TCRdb's table is partial and in-frame only. The V and J calls and clone size were taken over from that table, and D and trimming were inferred from the DNA. The table has 120,000 to 150,000 clones, approximately 87% seen once. The CDR3 runs 18 residues. The germline V and J ends were trimmed by 4 bases and 3 bases, with 22 bases remaining between them. Germline assignment: CDR1 ENHRY and CDR2 SYGVKD. The receptor was isolated from a woman between 45 and 60 years old with active or convalescent COVID-19. The V gene is TRBV10-3, the J gene TRBJ1-3, with TRBD1 as a possible D gene (5 bases). What was sequenced was peripheral blood. CDR3 in amino acids: CAISGGGLTGTDGNTIYF. In DNA form, the CDR3 reads TGTGCCATCAGTGGTGGGGGACTTACGGGAACAGATGGAAACACCATATATTTT.